This T cell receptor (beta chain) appears in the sequencing data of a study of blood T cell repertoires in COVID-19. Study-level background: Italy, Spain and the United States were the sources of the convalescent and acute COVID-19 samples. PBMCs, B-cell-depleted T cells, or T cells were the source of the cDNA or gDNA that made up the material.

With V trimmed by 7 bases and J by 4 bases, 3 bases remained unmatched. Germline V gene sequence: CDR1 MNHEY, CDR2 SVGAGI. The CDR3 has 13 residues. The authors' processing: Reference gene primer amplification yielded estimated nucleated cell counts. The data were produced by immunoSEQ multiplex PCR, yet TCRdb's version contains in-frame clones alone and is incomplete. That table supplies the V and J calls and clone size; D and trimming were determined from the DNA. The data hold about 120,000 clones, with about 87% observed a single time. The clonotype was recovered from a woman in her 70s with acute or convalescent COVID-19. The chain combines TRBV6-5 with TRBJ2-2; 7 bases align to TRBD1. Sequencing was carried out using peripheral blood. As DNA, the CDR3 is TGTGCCAGCACCGACAGGGCCACCGGGGAGCTGTTTTTT. It codes for CASTDRATGELFF.